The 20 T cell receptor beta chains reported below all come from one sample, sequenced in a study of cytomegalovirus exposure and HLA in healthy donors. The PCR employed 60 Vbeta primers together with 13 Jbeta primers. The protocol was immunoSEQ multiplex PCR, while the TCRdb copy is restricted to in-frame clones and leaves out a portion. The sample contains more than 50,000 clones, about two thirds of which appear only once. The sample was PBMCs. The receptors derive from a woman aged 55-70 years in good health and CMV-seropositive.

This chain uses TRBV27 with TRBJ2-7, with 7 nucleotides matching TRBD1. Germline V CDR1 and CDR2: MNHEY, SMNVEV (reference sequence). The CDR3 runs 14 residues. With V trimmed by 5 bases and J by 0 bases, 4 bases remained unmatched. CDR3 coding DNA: TGTGCCAGCAGTCTGTACAGGGGCTCCTACGAGCAGTACTTC. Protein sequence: CASSLYRGSYEQYF.

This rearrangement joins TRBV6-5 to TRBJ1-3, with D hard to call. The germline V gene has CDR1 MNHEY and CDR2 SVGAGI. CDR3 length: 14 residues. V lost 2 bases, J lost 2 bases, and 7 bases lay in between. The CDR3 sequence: CASSYERAGNTIYF. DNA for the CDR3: TGTGCCAGCAGTTACGAAAGAGCTGGAAACACCATATATTTT.

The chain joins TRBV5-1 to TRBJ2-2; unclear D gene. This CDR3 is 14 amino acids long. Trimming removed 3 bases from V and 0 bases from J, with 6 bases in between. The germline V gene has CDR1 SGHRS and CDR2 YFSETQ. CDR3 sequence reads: CASSYETNTGELFF. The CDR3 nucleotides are TGCGCCAGCAGCTACGAGACGAACACCGGGGAGCTGTTTTTT.

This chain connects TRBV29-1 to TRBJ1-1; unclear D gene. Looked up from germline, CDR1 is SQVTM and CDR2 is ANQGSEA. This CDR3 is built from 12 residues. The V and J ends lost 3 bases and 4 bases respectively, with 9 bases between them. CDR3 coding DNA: TGCAGCGTTGACGAGGATGGCACTGAAGCTTTCTTT. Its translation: CSVDEDGTEAFF.

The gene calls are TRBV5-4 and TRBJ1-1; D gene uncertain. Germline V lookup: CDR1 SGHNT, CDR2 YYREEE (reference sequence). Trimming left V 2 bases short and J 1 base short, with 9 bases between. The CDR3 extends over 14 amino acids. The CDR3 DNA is TGTGCCAGCAGCTTAAGGAGGGAGAACACTGAAGCTTTCTTT. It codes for CASSLRRENTEAFF.

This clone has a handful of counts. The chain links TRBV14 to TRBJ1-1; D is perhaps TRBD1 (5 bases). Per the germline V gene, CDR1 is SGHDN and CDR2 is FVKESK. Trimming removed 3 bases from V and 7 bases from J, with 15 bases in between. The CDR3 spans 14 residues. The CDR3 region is CASSHLRDVGEAFF. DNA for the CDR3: TGTGCCAGCAGCCATCTGCGGGACGTAGGTGAAGCTTTCTTT.

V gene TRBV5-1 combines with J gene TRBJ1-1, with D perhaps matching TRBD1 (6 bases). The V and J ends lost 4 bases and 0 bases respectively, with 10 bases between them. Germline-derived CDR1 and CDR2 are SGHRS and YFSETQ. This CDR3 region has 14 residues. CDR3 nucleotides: TGCGCCAGCAGCGACGGACAGCTGAACACTGAAGCTTTCTTT. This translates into CASSDGQLNTEAFF. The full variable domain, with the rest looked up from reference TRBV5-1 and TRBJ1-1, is KAGVTQTPRYLIKTRGQQVTLSCSPISGHRSVSWYQQTPGQGLQFLFEYFSETQRNKGNFPGRFSGRQFSNSRSEMNVSTLELGDSALYLCASSDGQLNTEAFFGQGTRLTVV.

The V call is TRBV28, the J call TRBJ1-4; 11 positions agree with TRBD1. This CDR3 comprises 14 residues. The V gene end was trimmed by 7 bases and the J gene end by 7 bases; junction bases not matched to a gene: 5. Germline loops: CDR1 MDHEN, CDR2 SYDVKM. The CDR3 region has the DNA TGTGCCAGCATCAGGGACAGGGGGACTGAAAAACTGTTTTTT. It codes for CASIRDRGTEKLFF.

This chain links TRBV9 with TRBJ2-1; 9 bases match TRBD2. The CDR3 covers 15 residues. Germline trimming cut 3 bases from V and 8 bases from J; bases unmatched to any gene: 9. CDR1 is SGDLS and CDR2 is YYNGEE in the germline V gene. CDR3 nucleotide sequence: TGTGCCAGCAGCGGCGGGGGGGCGTTCTCTGATGAGCAGTTCTTC. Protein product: CASSGGGAFSDEQFF.

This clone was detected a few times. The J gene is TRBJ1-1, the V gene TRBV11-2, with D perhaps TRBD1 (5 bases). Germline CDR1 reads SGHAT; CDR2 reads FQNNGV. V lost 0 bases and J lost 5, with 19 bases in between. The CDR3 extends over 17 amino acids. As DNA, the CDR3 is TGTGCCAGCAGCTTAGACCAGGGAAGATTGATAAGTACTGAAGCTTTCTTT. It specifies CASSLDQGRLISTEAFF.

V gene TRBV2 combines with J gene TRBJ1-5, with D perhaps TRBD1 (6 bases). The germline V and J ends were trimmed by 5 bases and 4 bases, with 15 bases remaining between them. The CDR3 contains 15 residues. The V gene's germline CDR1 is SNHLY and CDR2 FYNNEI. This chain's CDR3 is CASSPGQLRNQPQHF. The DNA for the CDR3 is TGTGCCAGCAGTCCAGGACAGCTTCGTAATCAGCCCCAGCATTTT.

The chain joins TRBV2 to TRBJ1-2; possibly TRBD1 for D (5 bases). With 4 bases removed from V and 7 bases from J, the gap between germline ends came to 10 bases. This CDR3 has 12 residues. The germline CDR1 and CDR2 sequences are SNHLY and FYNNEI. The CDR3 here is CASSAGVSGYTF. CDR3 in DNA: TGTGCCAGCAGTGCGGGGGTCAGTGGCTACACCTTC.

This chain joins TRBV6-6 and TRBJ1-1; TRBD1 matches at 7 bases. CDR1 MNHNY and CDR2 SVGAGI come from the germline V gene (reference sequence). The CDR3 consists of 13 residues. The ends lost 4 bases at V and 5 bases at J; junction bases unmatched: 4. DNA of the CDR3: TGTGCCAGCAGTTCAGACAGGGAGACTGAAGCTTTCTTT. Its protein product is CASSSDRETEAFF.

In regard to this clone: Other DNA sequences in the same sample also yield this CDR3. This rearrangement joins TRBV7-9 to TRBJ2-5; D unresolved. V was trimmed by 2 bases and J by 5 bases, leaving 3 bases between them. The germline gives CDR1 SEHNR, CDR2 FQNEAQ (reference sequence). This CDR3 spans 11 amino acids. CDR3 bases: TGTGCCAGCAGCTTATCGGAGACCCAGTACTTC. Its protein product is CASSLSETQYF.

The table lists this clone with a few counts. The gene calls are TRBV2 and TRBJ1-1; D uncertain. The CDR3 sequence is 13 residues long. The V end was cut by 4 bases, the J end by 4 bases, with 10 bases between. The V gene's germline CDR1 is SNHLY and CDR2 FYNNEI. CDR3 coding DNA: TGTGCCAGCAGTGGACGGGAGGCCACTGAAGCTTTCTTT. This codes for CASSGREATEAFF.

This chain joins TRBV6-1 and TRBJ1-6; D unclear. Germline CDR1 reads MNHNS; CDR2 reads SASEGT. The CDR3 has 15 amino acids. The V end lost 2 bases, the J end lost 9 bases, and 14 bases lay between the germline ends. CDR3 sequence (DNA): TGTGCCAGCAGTGAACGGGAGGGTCAGGTTTCACCCCTCCACTTT. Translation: CASSEREGQVSPLHF.

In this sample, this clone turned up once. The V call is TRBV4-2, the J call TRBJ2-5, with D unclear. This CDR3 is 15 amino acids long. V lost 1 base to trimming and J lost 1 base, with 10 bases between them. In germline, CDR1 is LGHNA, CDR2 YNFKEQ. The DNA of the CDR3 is TGTGCCAGCAGCCAAGGGGCAGCCCCCCAAGAGACCCAGTACTTC. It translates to CASSQGAAPQETQYF.

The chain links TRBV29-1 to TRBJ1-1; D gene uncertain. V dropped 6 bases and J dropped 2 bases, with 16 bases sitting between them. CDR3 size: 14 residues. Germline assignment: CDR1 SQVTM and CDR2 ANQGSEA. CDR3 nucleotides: TGCAGCGTCTCGGAGGGTGCAGGCAACACTGAAGCTTTCTTT. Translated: CSVSEGAGNTEAFF. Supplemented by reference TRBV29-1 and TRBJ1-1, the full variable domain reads SAVISQKPSRDICQRGTSLTIQCQVDSQVTMMFWYRQQPGQSLTLIATANQGSEATYESGFVIDKFPISRPNLTFSTLTVSNMSPEDSSIYLCSVSEGAGNTEAFFGQGTRLTVV.

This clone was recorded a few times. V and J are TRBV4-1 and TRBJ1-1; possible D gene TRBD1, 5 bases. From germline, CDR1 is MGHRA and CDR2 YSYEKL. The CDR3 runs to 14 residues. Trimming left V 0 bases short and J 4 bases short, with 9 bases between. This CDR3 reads CASSQEMGGTEAFF. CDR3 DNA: TGCGCCAGCAGCCAAGAAATGGGGGGCACTGAAGCTTTCTTT.

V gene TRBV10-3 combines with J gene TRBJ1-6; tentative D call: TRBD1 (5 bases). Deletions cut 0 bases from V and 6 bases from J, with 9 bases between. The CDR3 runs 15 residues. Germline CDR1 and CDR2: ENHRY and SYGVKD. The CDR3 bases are TGTGCCATCAGTGAGTCGGGGCAGACTAATTCACCCCTCCACTTT. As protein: CAISESGQTNSPLHF.